This T cell receptor beta chain was sequenced in a study of T cell responses to AZD1222 COVID-19 vaccine. Only in-frame clones appear in the TCRdb table, and some are missing; sequencing was by immunoSEQ multiplex PCR. The sample holds some 180,000 clones; around nine tenths are singletons and the top ten take 0.49%. As to this clone: Its target is not known.

General study results and limits: Among those given AZD1222, only five or six were seropositive at baseline. When two AZD1222 doses had been given, Spike-specific TCR breadth and depth rose. Within unmutated variant regions lay the reported targets of nearly half of spike-specific TCRs.

V was shortened by 9 bases and J by 8 bases, with 17 bases between the two germline ends. There are 13 residues in the CDR3. Per germline, CDR1 SGHRS and CDR2 YFSETQ. The clonotype comes from an adult in good health. The material was peripheral blood, obtained on day 0 of AZD1222 vaccination. The chain is built from TRBV5-1 and TRBJ1-4; the D gene is possibly TRBD1 (5 bases). In nucleotides, the CDR3 is TGCGCCACACCAGGGACGGTAGGGGAAAAACTGTTTTTT. It codes for CATPGTVGEKLFF.